The T cell receptor beta chain described here comes from a study of T cell repertoires in cytomegalovirus infection. About the study: Indications of both CMV infection and matching HLA type were provided by public TCR beta signatures.

The sample holds many counts of this clonotype. What it binds is not known. Using its own MiXCR run on the reads, TCRdb lists one record per CDR3 protein. Of more than 400,000 distinct CDR3 sequences in the sample, approximately 25% are singletons; the top ten hold approximately 13%. Study results and caveats: Identification of carriers of CMV plus the relevant HLA was achieved through cumulative public TCR beta family frequency. In two of eight donors, the top clonotype was HLA-C-restricted CMV-specific.

CDR1 is MDHEN, CDR2 SYDVKM, per germline. The CDR3 is made up of 12 amino acids. Trimming stripped 5 bases from V and 7 bases from J, with 12 bases between. The specimen sequenced was PBMCs. The receptor was derived from a human donor in good health (CMV status not recorded). Some clones in this sample may be carry-over from other donors' samples. The chain combines TRBV28 with TRBJ2-7; D is uncertain. In nucleotides, the CDR3 is TGTGCCAGCAGTACCCGATTTTGGGAGCAGTACTTC. This encodes CASSTRFWEQYF.